These 29 T cell receptor beta chains came from one sample sequenced in a study of T cell repertoires in cytomegalovirus infection. Using its own MiXCR run on the reads, TCRdb lists one record per CDR3 protein. The sample records about 310,000 distinct CDR3 sequences, roughly 15% being singletons. Sequencing input: PBMCs. These TCRs come from a human donor in good health (CMV status not recorded). Some clones in this sample may be carry-over from other donors' samples.

This clonotype has just a few counts. CDR3 nucleotide sequence: TGTGCCAGCAGTGAAGAGAGGTGGCTAGCGGGGGGAGCGGAGACCCAGTACTTC. Its protein product is CASSEERWLAGGAETQYF. The V gene is TRBV6-1, the J gene TRBJ2-5; 11 nucleotides match TRBD2. Germline values: CDR1 MNHNS, CDR2 SASEGT. The V and J ends lost 1 base and 5 bases, in that order; junction bases with no gene match: 12. There are 18 residues in the CDR3.

A note on this clonotype: A much larger clone differs from this one at a single base, so this may be a read error. The chain recombines TRBV6-1 with TRBJ1-5, with a weak D call TRBD1 (6 bases). The CDR3 totals 18 residues. V was shortened by 0 bases and J by 6 bases, with 21 bases between the two germline ends. The germline gives CDR1 MNHNS, CDR2 SASEGT. The CDR3 sequence is CASSEALVAQGIGQPQHF. The CDR3 bases are TGTGCCAGCAGTGAAGCGCTCGTTGCACAGGGAATAGGTCAGCCCCAGCATTTT.

A few counts support this clonotype. This sequence joins TRBV12-3 or TRBV12-4 and TRBJ1-6, with D maybe TRBD1 (5 bases). V lost 4 bases, J lost 7 bases, and 11 bases lay in between. This CDR3 contains 14 residues. CDR3 in DNA: TGTGCCAGCAGTTACGGGACCGTAAATTCACCCCTCCACTTT. Translated: CASSYGTVNSPLHF.

This clonotype has only a few counts. The rearrangement links TRBV4-3 to TRBJ2-7; D might be TRBD1 (5 bases). The germline V gene has CDR1 LGHNA and CDR2 YSLEER. CDR3 size: 17 residues. The V gene lost 2 bases and the J gene lost 2 bases, with 19 bases spanning the gap. In nucleotides, the CDR3 is TGCGCCAGCAGCCAATATTTCCAGGGCGCTTTCGCCTACGAGCAGTACTTC. Its translation: CASSQYFQGAFAYEQYF.

This clonotype appeared many times. V gene TRBV19 combines with J gene TRBJ1-2; TRBD1 matches 10 bases. Germline trimming cut 10 bases from V and 6 bases from J; bases unmatched to any gene: 14. The CDR3 has 15 amino acids. From germline, CDR1 is LNHDA and CDR2 SQIVND (reference sequence). The CDR3 reads CATHATWGTGDGYTF. The CDR3 DNA reads as TGTGCCACCCATGCTACATGGGGGACAGGGGATGGCTACACCTTC.

The rearrangement links TRBV20-1 to TRBJ2-1, with no clear D. The germline V gene encodes CDR1 DFQATT and CDR2 SNEGSKA (reference sequence). This CDR3 spans 12 amino acids. Trimming took 5 bases from V and 7 from J, leaving 12 bases between them. DNA for the CDR3: TGCAGTGCTGCCGCCCTACATAATGAGCAGTTCTTC. Translating it yields CSAAALHNEQFF.

This clonotype has only a few counts. The chain combines TRBV12-3 or TRBV12-4 with TRBJ1-6; D may be TRBD1 (5 bases). The CDR3 has 16 amino acids. Trimming removed 6 bases from V and 0 bases from J, with 12 bases in between. Here the CDR3 reads CASSFRVSSYNSPLHF. The DNA of the CDR3 is TGTGCCAGCAGCTTCAGGGTTAGCTCCTATAATTCACCCCTCCACTTT.

In regard to this clonotype: A much more abundant neighbour one base away suggests this may be a read error. The chain recombines TRBV7-2 with TRBJ1-1; a weak D match, TRBD1 (5 bases). Trimming removed 3 bases from V and 11 bases from J, with 10 bases in between. Germline-derived CDR1 and CDR2 are SGHTA and FQGNSA. The CDR3 is made up of 11 amino acids. CDR3 sequence: CASSLGGMAFF. CDR3 DNA sequence: TGTGCCAGCAGCTTGGGGGGTATGGCTTTCTTT.

Of note for this clonotype: A read error may explain this, as a much larger clone is one base away. The rearrangement uses TRBV11-3 and TRBJ2-3, with a possible D match to TRBD2 (5 bases). The CDR3 covers 14 residues. The germline V and J ends were trimmed by 2 bases and 5 bases, with 11 bases remaining between them. Germline assignment: CDR1 SGHNT and CDR2 YENEEA. The CDR3 sequence is CASSLSGVRDTQYF. CDR3 DNA: TGTGCCAGCAGCTTATCCGGGGTCAGAGATACGCAGTATTTT.

This chain joins TRBV12-3 or TRBV12-4 and TRBJ2-2; 8 bases are shared with TRBD1. CDR3 size: 17 residues. V was clipped by 5 bases and J by 0 bases; unmatched bases: 8. CDR3 in DNA: TGTGCCAGCAGTCCCACCTTGACAGGGGCGAACACCGGGGAGCTGTTTTTT. Its protein product is CASSPTLTGANTGELFF.

This clonotype came up many times. J is TRBJ2-3 and V is TRBV7-2, with 14 bases aligning to TRBD2. Trimming removed 1 base from V and 2 bases from J; junction bases left unmatched: 5. Per the germline V gene, CDR1 is SGHTA and CDR2 is FQGNSA. The CDR3 runs 18 residues. The CDR3 nucleotides are TGTGCCAGCAGCTTAGGAGGACTAGCGGGGGGCGTCACAGATACGCAGTATTTT. It codes for CASSLGGLAGGVTDTQYF.

This clonotype was detected many times. V usage is TRBV5-5 and J usage is TRBJ2-2, with D unclear. V was trimmed by 5 bases and J by 2 bases, leaving 16 bases between them. Germline V gene sequence: CDR1 SGHKS, CDR2 YYEKEE (reference sequence). The CDR3 has 16 amino acids. The CDR3 is CASSVSFPANTGELFF. The CDR3 DNA follows: TGTGCCAGCAGTGTCAGCTTTCCGGCAAACACCGGGGAGCTGTTTTTT.

This chain connects TRBV7-3 to TRBJ1-3, with no clear D. V gave up 1 base and J gave up 0 bases, with 4 bases separating them. Looked up from germline, CDR1 is SGHTA and CDR2 is FQGTGA. This CDR3 has 14 amino acids. The CDR3 DNA reads as TGTGCCAGCAGCTTAATTACCTCTGGAAACACCATATATTTT. It translates to CASSLITSGNTIYF.

This clonotype came up a few times. This chain connects TRBV18 to TRBJ1-4, with D possibly TRBD1 on 5 matching bases. The CDR3 covers 15 residues. The germline V and J ends were trimmed by 0 bases and 8 bases, with 13 bases remaining between them. Per germline, CDR1 KGHSH and CDR2 LQKENI. This chain's CDR3 is CASSPPSGQIEKLFF. The CDR3 nucleotides read TGTGCCAGCTCACCACCGTCAGGACAAATCGAAAAACTGTTTTTT.

This clonotype occurred a few times. The genes are TRBV10-3 and TRBJ2-1, with D unresolved. CDR1 and CDR2 from the germline V gene are ENHRY and SYGVKD. The CDR3 sequence is 14 residues long. The V and J ends lost 0 bases and 4 bases respectively, with 7 bases between them. CDR3 in DNA: TGTGCCATCAGTGAGTCGTACGAATACAATGAGCAGTTCTTC. Its translation is CAISESYEYNEQFF.

V gene TRBV20-1 combines with J gene TRBJ2-1, with 8 bases lining up with TRBD2. Per the germline V gene, CDR1 is DFQATT and CDR2 is SNEGSKA (reference sequence). This CDR3 contains 10 residues. V lost 8 bases and J lost 12; bases outside the gene matches: 6. The CDR3 bases are TGCAGTCCCACGGGAGGGTCGCAGTTCTTC. It specifies CSPTGGSQFF.

This clonotype has only a few counts. This chain connects TRBV19 to TRBJ1-5; the D is unclear. Germline-derived CDR1 and CDR2 are LNHDA and SQIVND (reference sequence). There are 15 residues in the CDR3. Trimming pared 2 bases from V and 3 bases from J, leaving 11 bases between. The chain's CDR3 is CASSIPNFANQPQHF. For the CDR3, the DNA is TGTGCCAGTAGTATACCCAACTTTGCCAATCAGCCCCAGCATTTT.

This chain connects TRBV6-8 to TRBJ2-7; 7 bases are shared with TRBD1. Germline V lookup: CDR1 MNHGY, CDR2 SAAAGT. V trimming: 6 bases; J trimming: 2 bases; junction bases outside the gene matches: 7. This CDR3 is built from 14 residues. CDR3 sequence (DNA): TGTGCCAGCAGATCCGGGACAGACGCCTACGAGCAGTACTTC. Its protein product is CASRSGTDAYEQYF.

The V call is TRBV2, the J call TRBJ2-3; D may be TRBD2 (5 bases). Germline V gene data show CDR1 as SNHLY and CDR2 as FYNNEI. This CDR3 has 14 residues. Trimming cost V 10 bases and J 7 bases, with 21 bases left between them. This CDR3 reads CAIQSGPGVNTQYF. Written as DNA, the CDR3 is TGTGCCATACAAAGCGGCCCTGGCGTGAATACGCAGTATTTT.

The chain has TRBV6-4 and TRBJ2-3, with D unclear. This CDR3 spans 15 amino acids. V was clipped by 3 bases and J by 4 bases, with 14 bases between them. Germline lookup yields CDR1 MRHNA and CDR2 SNTAGT. DNA of the CDR3: TGTGCCAGCAGTGATAGGGCCACCGAAGCAGATACGCAGTATTTT. It specifies CASSDRATEADTQYF.

This clonotype occurred many times. This chain joins TRBV12-3 or TRBV12-4 and TRBJ1-5; a weak D match, TRBD1 (5 bases). Trimming took off 4 bases at V and 6 bases at J, with 16 bases between the two ends. The CDR3 is made up of 15 amino acids. In DNA form, the CDR3 reads TGTGCCAGCAGTTGGGGGGACGTGGGGAGTCAGCCCCAGCATTTT. It is translated as CASSWGDVGSQPQHF.

This clonotype turned up a few times. V and J are TRBV6-2 or TRBV6-3 and TRBJ1-1; D unresolved. CDR1 is MNHEY, CDR2 SVGEGT, per germline. This CDR3 has 11 amino acids. Trimming shortened V by 6 bases and J by 6 bases, and 8 bases separated the two germline ends. The CDR3 loop is CASSLHAEAFF. In DNA form, the CDR3 reads TGTGCCAGCAGCCTCCATGCTGAAGCTTTCTTT.

This clonotype was observed once. A clone one base away is much larger, so this may be a read error. The chain links TRBV7-2 to TRBJ1-3; D not resolved. V was clipped by 5 bases and J by 2 bases, with 13 bases between them. CDR1 SGHTA and CDR2 FQGNSA come from the germline V gene. This CDR3 comprises 15 residues. CDR3 nucleotides: TGTGCCAGCAGCGTAGTGGGAGAGCCTGGAAACACCATATATTTT. Encoded protein: CASSVVGEPGNTIYF.

The chain is built from TRBV6-1 and TRBJ2-7; D is unresolved. With 6 bases removed from V and 5 bases from J, the gap between germline ends came to 8 bases. The CDR3 has 11 amino acids. CDR1 and CDR2 (germline): MNHNS, SASEGT. The CDR3 region has the DNA TGTGCCAGCAGCACAAGCCACGAGCAGTACTTC. It is translated as CASSTSHEQYF.

CDR3 sequence reads: CASSVHPGALHF. The CDR3 DNA reads as TGTGCCAGCAGCGTACATCCCGGCGCCCTCCACTTT. The chain recombines TRBV9 with TRBJ1-6; D is unresolved. Germline V gives CDR1 SGDLS, CDR2 YYNGEE. V shed 1 base and J shed 14 bases, with 10 bases lying between them. The CDR3 extends over 12 amino acids.

The rearrangement joins TRBV13 to TRBJ1-5; 8 bases fit TRBD1. The CDR3 consists of 18 residues. The germline gives CDR1 PRHDT, CDR2 FYEKMQ (reference sequence). V dropped 5 bases and J dropped 4; count of bases not matched to a gene: 16. In DNA, the CDR3 is TGTGCCAGCAGCGAGGGGGGCAGGGGGCCCTACGGGAATCAGCCCCAGCATTTT. Amino acid sequence: CASSEGGRGPYGNQPQHF.

This sequence joins TRBV20-1 and TRBJ2-7; D ambiguous. The CDR3 has 14 amino acids. The germline V gene encodes CDR1 DFQATT and CDR2 SNEGSKA (reference sequence). Deletions cut 3 bases from V and 3 bases from J, with 15 bases between. CDR3 amino acids: CSASRSFAVYEQYF. In DNA, the CDR3 is TGCAGTGCTAGCAGGTCCTTTGCTGTCTACGAGCAGTACTTC.

This clonotype was counted only a few times. The V gene is TRBV19, the J gene TRBJ2-5; no firm D call. The V end lost 5 bases, the J end lost 4 bases, and 11 bases lay between the germline ends. Germline V gene data show CDR1 as LNHDA and CDR2 as SQIVND (reference sequence). The CDR3 extends over 13 amino acids. The CDR3 DNA is TGTGCCAGTAGTTCTCCGGGTCGAGAGACCCAGTACTTC. Translation: CASSSPGRETQYF.

The rearrangement joins TRBV6-5 to TRBJ2-1; TRBD2 aligns across 8 bases. Germline CDR1 is MNHEY and CDR2 is SVGAGI. The CDR3 sequence is 17 residues long. Trimming cost V 5 bases and J 7 bases; bases outside gene matches: 16. The CDR3, as DNA: TGTGCCAGCAGTCAAAACCCGCCGGGACTAGTGGTAAATGAGCAGTTCTTC. Amino acids: CASSQNPPGLVVNEQFF.